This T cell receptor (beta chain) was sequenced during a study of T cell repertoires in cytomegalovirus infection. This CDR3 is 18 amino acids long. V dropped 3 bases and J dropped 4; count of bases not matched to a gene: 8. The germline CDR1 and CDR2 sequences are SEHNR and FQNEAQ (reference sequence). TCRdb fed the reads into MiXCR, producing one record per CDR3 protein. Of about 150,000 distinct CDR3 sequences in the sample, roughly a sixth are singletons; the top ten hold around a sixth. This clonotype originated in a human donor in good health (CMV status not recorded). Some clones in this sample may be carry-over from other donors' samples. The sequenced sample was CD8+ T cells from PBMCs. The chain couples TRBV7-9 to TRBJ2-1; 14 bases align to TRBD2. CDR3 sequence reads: CASSFKTSGGATYNEQFF. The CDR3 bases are TGTGCCAGCAGCTTCAAGACTAGCGGGGGGGCCACATACAATGAGCAGTTCTTC.